The 13 T cell receptor beta chains below come from one sample, sequenced in a study of patients and donors after allogeneic stem cell transplantation. From the RT-PCR reads, TCRdb called clonotypes with MiXCR, one entry per CDR3 protein. The table lists 90,000 to 130,000 distinct CDR3 sequences, around 33% of them singletons, with around 25% in the top ten. What was sequenced was blood, either unsorted or a sorted T cell fraction (not recorded which). These receptors originate from a human donor who was either an allogeneic HSCT recipient or a stem cell or donor lymphocyte infusion donor (not recorded which). It is not recorded whose cells these are; they may come from a transplant donor.

The V gene is TRBV27, the J gene TRBJ2-3, with D possibly being TRBD2 (6 bases). V lost 5 bases, J lost 5 bases, and 11 bases lay in between. This CDR3 comprises 13 residues. Germline CDR1 and CDR2: MNHEY and SMNVEV (reference sequence). The CDR3 protein is CASSATRGDTQYF. CDR3 coding DNA: TGTGCCAGCAGTGCGACTAGGGGAGATACGCAGTATTTT.

This rearrangement joins TRBV5-6 to TRBJ1-4; 9 nucleotides match TRBD1. Losses at the gene ends were 5 bases for V and 6 bases for J; bases not matched to a gene: 8. The CDR3 consists of 15 residues. Germline V gene lookup returns CDR1 SGHDT and CDR2 YYEEEE. The chain's CDR3 is CASSHLQGAYEKLFF. CDR3 nucleotide sequence: TGTGCCAGCAGTCACCTACAGGGGGCATATGAAAAACTGTTTTTT.

The rearrangement uses TRBV4-2 and TRBJ1-4; the D is unclear. V gave up 0 bases and J gave up 12 bases, with 17 bases separating them. The germline CDR1 and CDR2 sequences are LGHNA and YNFKEQ. The CDR3 runs to 15 residues. The CDR3: CASSQDWLWPRELFF. Written as DNA, the CDR3 is TGTGCCAGCAGCCAAGATTGGTTGTGGCCTAGGGAACTGTTTTTT.

This chain joins TRBV20-1 and TRBJ2-3, with D unclear. This CDR3 has 14 residues. Trimming left V 1 base short and J 4 bases short, with 12 bases between. Germline lookup yields CDR1 DFQATT and CDR2 SNEGSKA (reference sequence). This chain's CDR3 is CSARVWGGSDTQYF. The CDR3 DNA is TGCAGTGCTAGAGTCTGGGGTGGTTCAGATACGCAGTATTTT.

This clonotype was seen only a few times. The rearrangement uses TRBV29-1 and TRBJ1-3; D gene ambiguous. From germline, CDR1 is SQVTM and CDR2 ANQGSEA. This CDR3 is 15 amino acids long. Trimming shortened V by 2 bases and J by 4 bases, and 15 bases separated the two germline ends. CDR3 nucleotide sequence: TGCAGCGTTGAAATCAGGAGAGGGAGAGGAAACACCATATATTTT. Its protein product is CSVEIRRGRGNTIYF.

This sequence joins TRBV7-6 and TRBJ2-7, with 8 nucleotides matching TRBD2. This CDR3 has 15 amino acids. CDR1 and CDR2 from the germline V gene are SGHVS and FNYEAQ. J gave up 1 base and V 1 base, and 3 bases lay outside the gene matches. The CDR3 here is CASSLDGTSSYEQYF. CDR3 sequence (DNA): TGTGCCAGCAGCTTAGATGGGACTAGTTCCTACGAGCAGTACTTC.

The chain is built from TRBV27 and TRBJ2-7; 13 bases are shared with TRBD2. The CDR3 has 15 residues. Germline trimming cut 3 bases from V and 7 bases from J; bases unmatched to any gene: 6. Germline-derived CDR1 and CDR2 are MNHEY and SMNVEV (reference sequence). The CDR3 coding sequence is TGTGCCAGCAGTTTGTCCACTAGCGGGAGGGCGGAGCAGTACTTC. Translated, it gives CASSLSTSGRAEQYF.

The chain uses TRBV25-1 and TRBJ2-2; possibly TRBD2 for D (5 bases). V shed 1 base and J shed 1 base, with 13 bases lying between them. The CDR3 contains 17 residues. The germline V gene has CDR1 MGHDK and CDR2 SYGVNS. The CDR3 protein is CASSEFPAGVNTGELFF. CDR3 DNA sequence: TGTGCCAGCAGTGAATTCCCCGCGGGCGTGAACACCGGGGAGCTGTTTTTT. Filled out from reference TRBV25-1 and TRBJ2-2, the complete variable domain reads EADIYQTPRYLVIGTGKKITLECSQTMGHDKMYWYQQDPGMELHLIHYSYGVNSTEKGDLSSESTVSRIRTEHFPLTLESARPSHTSQYLCASSEFPAGVNTGELFFGEGSRLTVL.

The V gene is TRBV28, the J gene TRBJ2-7; D tentatively reads TRBD1 or TRBD2 (6 bases each). Germline CDR1 reads MDHEN; CDR2 reads SYDVKM. CDR3 size: 13 residues. V lost 8 bases, J lost 5 bases, and 16 bases lay in between. The CDR3, as DNA: TGTGCCAGCTCCCAAGGGGGGTCCCACGAGCAGTACTTC. Its translation is CASSQGGSHEQYF.

This chain joins TRBV12-3 or TRBV12-4 and TRBJ1-6; 7 nucleotides match TRBD1. Losses at the gene ends were 5 bases for V and 10 bases for J; bases not matched to a gene: 11. The CDR3 runs 15 residues. The CDR3 DNA follows: TGTGCCAGCAGTAATGACAGGGAGAGGGGATCACCCCTCCACTTT. Protein: CASSNDRERGSPLHF.

The chain joins TRBV20-1 to TRBJ1-1, with D maybe TRBD1 (5 bases). Germline V gene lookup returns CDR1 DFQATT and CDR2 SNEGSKA (reference sequence). The CDR3 contains 10 residues. V shed 2 bases and J shed 11 bases, with 9 bases lying between them. The CDR3 DNA reads as TGCAGTGCTAGATGGGGACGCGCTTTCTTT. Translating gives CSARWGRAFF.

The gene calls are TRBV12-3 or TRBV12-4 and TRBJ2-5; possibly TRBD2 for D (5 bases). Trimming took off 6 bases at V and 2 bases at J, with 13 bases between the two ends. The CDR3 contains 14 residues. CDR3 region: CASRTSTGQETQYF. CDR3 nucleotides: TGTGCCAGCAGAACATCGACGGGGCAAGAGACCCAGTACTTC.

In its sample, this clonotype was seen a few times. The chain combines TRBV3-1 with TRBJ1-5; 10 bases map to TRBD1. Germline V gene sequence: CDR1 LGHDT, CDR2 YNNKEL (reference sequence). The CDR3 consists of 15 residues. The trim removed 2 bases at V and 4 bases at J, leaving 2 bases unmatched. CDR3 nucleotide sequence: TGTGCCAGCAGCCAAACGGGACAGGGGAATCAGCCCCAGCATTTT. Amino acid sequence: CASSQTGQGNQPQHF. The full variable domain, its missing parts supplied by reference TRBV3-1 and TRBJ1-5, is DTAVSQTPKYLVTQMGNDKSIKCEQNLGHDTMYWYKQDSKKFLKIMFSYNNKELIINETVPNRFSPKSPDKAHLNLHINSLELGDSAVYFCASSQTGQGNQPQHFGDGTRLSIL.